The source of this T cell receptor beta chain is a study of blood T cell repertoires in COVID-19. Seattle cases were enrolled at active infection and followed longitudinally. Germline CDR1 reads SGHKS; CDR2 reads YYEKEE (reference sequence). This CDR3 is built from 16 residues. V was clipped by 0 bases and J by 1 base; unmatched bases: 6. Sequencing was performed with immunoSEQ multiplex PCR; in TCRdb, only in-frame clones are kept and a portion is missing. The table lists 500,000 to 600,000 clones, 85% to 90% of them singletons, with about 8% in the top ten. This TCR derives from a woman between 45 and 60 years old with COVID-19, enrolled during active disease. This chain connects TRBV5-5 to TRBJ2-7; 8 nucleotides line up with TRBD1. The sample taken for sequencing was peripheral blood. The CDR3 nucleotides are TGTGCCAGCAGCTTGGGAGTGACAGGGGTATCCTACGAGCAGTACTTC. It yields the protein CASSLGVTGVSYEQYF.